Listed here is a single T cell receptor beta chain. While infection was still active, Seattle patients were enrolled and then followed longitudinally. These data belong to a study of blood T cell repertoires in COVID-19. In the study overall: COVID-19 samples from acute and convalescent phases originated in the United States, Italy and Spain. PBMCs, B-cell-depleted T cells, or T cells provided the cDNA or gDNA that made up the material.

Original data processing: Estimates of nucleated cell counts were drawn from the amplification of reference gene primers. This table comes from immunoSEQ multiplex PCR, and its TCRdb copy is limited to in-frame clones, with some not included. V, J and clone size derive from that table, while D and trimming were established from the DNA sequence. The data hold around 300,000 clones, with 75% to 90% observed a single time. The CDR3 has 17 amino acids. Germline V gives CDR1 LNHDA, CDR2 SQIVND (reference sequence). Between the trimmed V and J ends, which lost 5 bases and 3 bases, there was a span of 20 bases.

Sequencing was carried out using peripheral blood. The rearrangement joins TRBV19 to TRBJ2-4; D is perhaps TRBD1 (5 bases). The sequence was collected from a woman aged 70-85 years with COVID-19, enrolled during active disease. CDR3 sequence reads: CASSHMGKGLDKNIQYF. DNA for the CDR3: TGTGCCAGTAGTCATATGGGGAAGGGGCTGGACAAAAACATTCAGTACTTC. The complete variable domain, with remaining parts taken from reference TRBV19 and TRBJ2-4, reads DGGITQSPKYLFRKEGQNVTLSCEQNLNHDAMYWYRQDPGQGLRLIYYSQIVNDFQKGDIAEGYSVSREKKESFPLTVTSAQKNPTAFYLCASSHMGKGLDKNIQYFGAGTRLSVL.